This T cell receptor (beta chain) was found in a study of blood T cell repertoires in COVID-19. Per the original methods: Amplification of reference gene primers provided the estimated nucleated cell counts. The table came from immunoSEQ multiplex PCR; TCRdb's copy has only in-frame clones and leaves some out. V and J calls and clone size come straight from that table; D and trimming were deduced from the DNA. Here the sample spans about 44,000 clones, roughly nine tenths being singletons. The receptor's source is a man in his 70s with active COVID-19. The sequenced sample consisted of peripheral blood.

The CDR3 loop is CASSQVSSAESGGGELFF. DNA of the CDR3: TGTGCCAGCAGCCAAGTATCTTCGGCCGAAAGCGGGGGCGGGGAGCTGTTTTTT. The chain has TRBV4-2 and TRBJ2-2; TRBD2 agrees at 8 bases. V lost 1 base and J lost 7; bases outside the gene matches: 14. CDR1 and CDR2 from the germline V gene are LGHNA and YNFKEQ. The CDR3 has 18 amino acids.